This T cell receptor (beta chain) was observed in a study of blood T cells in healthy people across ages. Notes on the study in general: Age showed a roughly linear inverse relationship with TCR beta diversity per million T cells.

Every sample yielded at least 6 million isolated PBMCs. Samples each had at least 5.5 micrograms of total RNA extracted. The second PCR ran about 6 to 12 cycles with a sample-barcoded 5' primer and J-beta primers. TCRdb re-analysed the 5' RACE reads in MiXCR, keeping a single row per CDR3 protein. The sample contains over 450,000 distinct CDR3 sequences, approximately 25% of which appear only once. CDR3 size: 11 residues. V lost 3 bases and J 10 bases, leaving 7 bases between the germline ends. Germline-derived CDR1 and CDR2 are LGHNT and FRNRAP. A word on this clonotype: No antigen is known for it.

The sample was also linked to a second study, of T cells of mothers and their children.

This chain joins TRBV12-5 and TRBJ2-1; D uncertain. The TCR comes from a boy younger than 18 in good health. The sample was blood. CDR3 in DNA: TGTGCTAGTGGTTTCGGGCAAGAGCAGTTCTTC. Translation gives CASGFGQEQFF.